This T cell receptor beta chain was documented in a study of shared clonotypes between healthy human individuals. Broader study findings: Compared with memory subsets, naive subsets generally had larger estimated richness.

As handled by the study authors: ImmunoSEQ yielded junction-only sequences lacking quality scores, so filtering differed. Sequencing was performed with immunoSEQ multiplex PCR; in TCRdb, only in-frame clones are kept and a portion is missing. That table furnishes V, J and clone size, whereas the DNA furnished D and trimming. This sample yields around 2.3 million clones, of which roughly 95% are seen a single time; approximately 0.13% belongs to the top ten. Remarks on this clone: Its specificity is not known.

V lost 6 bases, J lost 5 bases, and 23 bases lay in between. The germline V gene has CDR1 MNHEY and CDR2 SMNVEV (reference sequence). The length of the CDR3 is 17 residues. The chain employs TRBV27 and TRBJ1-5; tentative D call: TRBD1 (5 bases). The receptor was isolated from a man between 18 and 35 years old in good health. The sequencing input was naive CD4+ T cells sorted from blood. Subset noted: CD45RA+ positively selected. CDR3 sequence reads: CASSRSGRPEDYQPQHF. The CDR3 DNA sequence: TGTGCCAGCAGCCGATCGGGACGCCCCGAGGATTATCAGCCCCAGCATTTT.